This T cell receptor beta chain appears in the sequencing data of a study of identical twins. Using its own MiXCR run on the 5' RACE reads, TCRdb lists one record per CDR3 protein. The sample carries some 500,000 distinct CDR3 sequences, roughly a fifth recorded once. The donors were all healthy and Caucasian. Another study also made use of these data, one on T cells expressing NK-cell markers. As that report states: Seven donors tested HCMV-seropositive and one tested seronegative among the eight sequenced.

The receptor comes from a woman in her late teens or twenties in good health. Sequenced material: CD4+ T cells sorted from blood.

Here the CDR3 reads CASSQDIYTEAFF. Here the CDR3 DNA reads TGTGCCAGCAGCCAAGACATCTACACTGAAGCTTTCTTT. This chain connects TRBV5-6 to TRBJ1-1; D is undetermined. In germline, CDR1 is SGHDT, CDR2 YYEEEE. The CDR3 spans 13 residues. V was cut by 4 bases and J by 3 bases, with 10 bases left in between.